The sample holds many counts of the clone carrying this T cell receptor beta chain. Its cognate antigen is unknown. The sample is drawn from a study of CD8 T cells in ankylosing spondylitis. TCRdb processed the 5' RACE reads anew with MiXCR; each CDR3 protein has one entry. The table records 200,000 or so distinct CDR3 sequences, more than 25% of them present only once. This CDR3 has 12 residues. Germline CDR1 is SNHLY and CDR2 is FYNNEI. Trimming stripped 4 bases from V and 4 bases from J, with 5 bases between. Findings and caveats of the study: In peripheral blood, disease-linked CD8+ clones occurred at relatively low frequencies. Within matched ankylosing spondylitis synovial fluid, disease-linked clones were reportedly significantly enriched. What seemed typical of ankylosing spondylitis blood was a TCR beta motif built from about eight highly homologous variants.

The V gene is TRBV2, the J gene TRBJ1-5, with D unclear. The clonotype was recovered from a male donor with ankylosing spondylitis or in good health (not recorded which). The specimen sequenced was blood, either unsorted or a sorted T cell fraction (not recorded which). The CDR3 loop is CASSAENQPQHF. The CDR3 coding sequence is TGTGCCAGCAGTGCCGAGAATCAGCCCCAGCATTTT.